The 32 T cell receptor beta chains below all came from one sample that was sequenced in a study of cytomegalovirus exposure and HLA in healthy donors. With 60 Vbeta and 13 Jbeta primers, the PCR was carried out. Data came from immunoSEQ multiplex PCR; TCRdb stores just in-frame clones and leaves some out. Of 110,000 to 150,000 clones in the sample, roughly four fifths are singletons; the top ten hold around 3.2%. Sequencing was done on a sample of PBMCs. Receptors originate from a male donor in good health and CMV-seronegative.

The CDR3 sequence is CASSGTGRFGYTF. In DNA, the CDR3 is TGTGCCAGCTCAGGGACAGGACGTTTCGGCTACACCTTC. This rearrangement joins TRBV18 to TRBJ1-2; 8 positions agree with TRBD1. The CDR3 runs 13 residues. Trimming cost V 5 bases and J 8 bases; bases outside gene matches: 7. Germline CDR1 reads KGHSH; CDR2 reads LQKENI.

The gene calls are TRBV11-2 and TRBJ2-7, with TRBD1 matching 9 bases. The length of the CDR3 is 16 residues. V gave up 5 bases and J gave up 6 bases; unmatched junction bases: 14. Germline V lookup: CDR1 SGHAT, CDR2 FQNNGV. Here the CDR3 DNA reads TGTGCCAGCAGCGCACTGCCGGGACAGGGAGGAGCCGAGCAGTACTTC. This gives the protein CASSALPGQGGAEQYF.

This rearrangement joins TRBV29-1 to TRBJ2-1; the D gene is possibly TRBD1 (5 bases). V lost 4 bases, J lost 10 bases, and 17 bases lay in between. CDR1 and CDR2 from the germline V gene are SQVTM and ANQGSEA. The CDR3 covers 13 residues. The CDR3 region has the DNA TGCAGCGTTGCCGGACAAAAGTCTATCGAGCAGTTCTTC. Protein: CSVAGQKSIEQFF.

The CDR3 DNA sequence: TGTGCCAGCAGCTACGTTGAAGGACAGACAGAAGCTTTCTTT. Protein sequence: CASSYVEGQTEAFF. This rearrangement joins TRBV9 to TRBJ1-1; TRBD1 might be the D (6 bases). Germline V gene sequence: CDR1 SGDLS, CDR2 YYNGEE. Trimming shortened V by 4 bases and J by 8 bases, and 18 bases separated the two germline ends. The CDR3 length is 14 residues.

The V call is TRBV6-1, the J call TRBJ2-5, with TRBD1 as a possible D gene (6 bases). TRBJ2-7 matches the DNA end more closely, so the J call is doubtful. CDR1 and CDR2 (germline): MNHNS, SASEGT. The CDR3 is 15 amino acids. As DNA, the CDR3 is TGTGCCAGCAGTAACGCCCAGGGGAGCTCCTACGAGCAGTACTTC. Its translation is CASSNAQGSSYEQYF.

The chain has TRBV2 and TRBJ2-2, with D maybe TRBD2 (5 bases). The CDR3 runs 13 residues. Germline lookup yields CDR1 SNHLY and CDR2 FYNNEI. V shed 6 bases and J shed 6 bases, with 11 bases lying between them. This chain's CDR3 is CASRLGRSGELFF. The DNA for the CDR3 is TGTGCCAGCAGACTAGGGCGCTCCGGGGAGCTGTTTTTT.

A note on this clone: The junction shows a germline mismatch at one end, possibly a read error. The chain employs TRBV6-5 and TRBJ1-5, with 8 nucleotides matching TRBD1. Germline CDR1 is MNHEY and CDR2 is SVGAGI. CDR3 size: 14 residues. CDR3 nucleotides: TGTGCCATCAGTGCGGACAGGGTCAATCAGCCCCAGCATTTT. Translated, it gives CAISADRVNQPQHF.

This chain uses TRBV25-1 with TRBJ1-5; 8 bases agree with TRBD1. J was trimmed by 2 bases and V by 6 bases; bases with no gene match: 3. Germline lookup yields CDR1 MGHDK and CDR2 SYGVNS. This CDR3 region has 14 residues. The CDR3: CASSQTGGNQPQHF. The DNA of the CDR3 is TGTGCCAGCAGCCAGACAGGGGGCAATCAGCCCCAGCATTTT. The full variable domain, with the rest looked up from reference TRBV25-1 and TRBJ1-5, is EADIYQTPRYLVIGTGKKITLECSQTMGHDKMYWYQQDPGMELHLIHYSYGVNSTEKGDLSSESTVSRIRTEHFPLTLESARPSHTSQYLCASSQTGGNQPQHFGDGTRLSIL.

This chain joins TRBV2 and TRBJ2-4; 12 bases are a match to TRBD2. The CDR3 loop spans 15 amino acids. Germline V gene sequence: CDR1 SNHLY, CDR2 FYNNEI. The ends lost 6 bases at V and 7 bases at J; junction bases unmatched: 7. Here the CDR3 reads CASSELAGGSNIQYF. DNA of the CDR3: TGTGCCAGCAGCGAACTAGCGGGGGGATCGAACATTCAGTACTTC.

The V and J genes are TRBV2 and TRBJ2-3, with D maybe TRBD1 (6 bases). Trimming removed 5 bases at V and 0 bases at J, with 9 bases between. Looked up from germline, CDR1 is SNHLY and CDR2 is FYNNEI. CDR3 length: 14 amino acids. DNA for the CDR3: TGTGCCAGCAGTTGGACAGCTAGCACAGATACGCAGTATTTT. As protein: CASSWTASTDTQYF.

The rearrangement joins TRBV11-2 to TRBJ2-7; D is ambiguous. This CDR3 region has 11 residues. CDR1 and CDR2 from the germline V gene are SGHAT and FQNNGV. V gave up 4 bases and J gave up 5 bases, with 6 bases separating them. CDR3 residues: CASSSPDEQYF. CDR3 coding DNA: TGTGCCAGCAGCTCGCCGGACGAGCAGTACTTC.

This clone is a singleton in its sample. The chain carries TRBV13 and TRBJ2-1, with TRBD1 as a possible D gene (6 bases). The CDR3 extends over 15 amino acids. CDR1 PRHDT and CDR2 FYEKMQ come from the germline V gene (reference sequence). V lost 9 bases and J lost 3, with 18 bases in between. The CDR3 spells CASRNRDNFYNEQFF. The CDR3 nucleotides read TGTGCCAGTCGGAACCGGGACAACTTCTACAATGAGCAGTTCTTC.

The chain is built from TRBV27 and TRBJ1-2; 8 bases match TRBD1. Trimming at V came to 6 bases and at J to 9 bases, leaving 12 bases not matched to a gene. The CDR3 has 14 amino acids. In germline, CDR1 is MNHEY, CDR2 SMNVEV (reference sequence). In nucleotides, the CDR3 is TGTGCCAGCAGCCTTCAGACAGGGGTGACGAGCTACACCTTC. Residues: CASSLQTGVTSYTF.

The chain employs TRBV6-5 and TRBJ1-1; 9 nucleotides align to TRBD1. The trim removed 6 bases at V and 2 bases at J, leaving 4 bases unmatched. The germline gives CDR1 MNHEY, CDR2 SVGAGI. This CDR3 spans 14 amino acids. CDR3 bases: TGTGCCAGCAGGTTGGGACAGGGCAACACTGAAGCTTTCTTT. Protein: CASRLGQGNTEAFF.

Of note for this clone: A read error may produce the germline difference seen at one junction end. The chain couples TRBV7-9 to TRBJ2-7; 11 positions match TRBD1. The length of the CDR3 is 17 residues. Per germline, CDR1 SEHNR and CDR2 FQNEAQ (reference sequence). CDR3 sequence: CSSSSGTGGFISYEQYF. The CDR3 DNA reads TGTTCCAGCAGCTCCGGGACAGGGGGATTCATTTCCTACGAGCAGTACTTC.

The gene calls are TRBV4-1 and TRBJ2-7; TRBD1 might be the D (6 bases). CDR1 is MGHRA, CDR2 YSYEKL, per germline. V gave up 0 bases and J gave up 2 bases, with 20 bases separating them. CDR3 length: 18 residues. The CDR3 sequence: CASSQDTGSGVPPYEQYF. CDR3 nucleotides: TGCGCCAGCAGCCAAGATACCGGGTCAGGGGTCCCCCCCTACGAGCAGTACTTC.

The gene calls are TRBV6-1 and TRBJ2-7; D is undetermined. The ends were cut back, 0 bases at V and 2 bases at J, with 8 bases in the middle. From germline, CDR1 is MNHNS and CDR2 SASEGT. This CDR3 contains 14 residues. CDR3 in DNA: TGTGCCAGCAGTGAAGCCCCCAGGACCTACGAGCAGTACTTC. Protein: CASSEAPRTYEQYF.

The CDR3 DNA reads as TGTGCCAGCAGCTTGGGTGACTACGAATACGAGCAGTACTTC. This translates into CASSLGDYEYEQYF. The chain couples TRBV5-4 to TRBJ2-5, with TRBD2 as a possible D gene (5 bases). The end of the DNA aligns better with TRBJ2-7, so the J call may be wrong. This CDR3 contains 14 residues. CDR1 is SGHNT, CDR2 YYREEE, per germline (reference sequence).

DNA for the CDR3: TGTGCCAGCAGCCTCCGCACAGATACGCAGTATTTT. It is translated as CASSLRTDTQYF. This chain connects TRBV11-3 to TRBJ2-3; unclear D gene. Germline CDR1 reads SGHNT; CDR2 reads YENEEA. V lost 5 bases to trimming and J lost 1 base, with 4 bases between them. The CDR3 covers 12 residues.

This chain's CDR3 is CASSETFAVLRQIPITYSNNEQFF. The DNA for the CDR3 is TGCGCCAGCAGTGAGACGTTTGCCGTCTTGCGGCAGATTCCCATAACCTACTCAAACAATGAGCAGTTCTTC. V and J are TRBV10-2 and TRBJ2-1, with D unresolved. Trimming removed 2 bases from V and 5 bases from J, with 40 bases in between. This CDR3 region has 24 residues. Germline lookup yields CDR1 WSHSY and CDR2 SAAADI.

The table lists this clone with a count of one. The rearrangement uses TRBV4-1 and TRBJ2-7, with 9 nucleotides matching TRBD1. V was clipped by 3 bases and J by 7 bases; unmatched bases: 10. CDR3 size: 15 residues. From germline, CDR1 is MGHRA and CDR2 YSYEKL. The CDR3, as DNA: TGCGCCAGCAGCCAGGGGCGGACAGGGGTGGGGGAGCAGTACTTC. This encodes CASSQGRTGVGEQYF.

This sequence joins TRBV28 and TRBJ2-7, with D perhaps matching TRBD1 (5 bases). V was clipped by 5 bases and J by 5 bases, with 16 bases between them. The CDR3 sequence is 14 residues long. Per germline, CDR1 MDHEN and CDR2 SYDVKM. In DNA form, the CDR3 reads TGTGCCAGCAGTCCCTGGACAAGCAATGACGAGCAGTACTTC. It codes for CASSPWTSNDEQYF.

This clone has more than one count but fewer than ten. The genes are TRBV9 and TRBJ1-1; D remains ambiguous. Germline V gene data show CDR1 as SGDLS and CDR2 as YYNGEE. The ends were cut back, 3 bases at V and 2 bases at J, with 11 bases in the middle. The CDR3 is made up of 14 amino acids. CDR3 sequence reads: CASSGTGVNTEAFF. CDR3 nucleotides: TGTGCCAGCAGCGGAACCGGGGTTAACACTGAAGCTTTCTTT.

V gene TRBV7-3 combines with J gene TRBJ2-7; D not resolved. Between the trimmed V and J ends, which lost 1 base and 7 bases, there was a span of 11 bases. Germline-derived CDR1 and CDR2 are SGHTA and FQGTGA. The CDR3 has 13 amino acids. CDR3 sequence reads: CASSLNWLDEQYF. Here the CDR3 DNA reads TGTGCCAGCAGCTTAAATTGGCTAGATGAGCAGTACTTC.

The V gene is TRBV4-1, the J gene TRBJ1-2; the D is unclear. The CDR3 is 14 residues long. V lost 4 bases and J lost 0, with 9 bases in between. CDR1 is MGHRA, CDR2 YSYEKL, per germline. This CDR3 reads CASSPGFPNYGYTF. CDR3 bases: TGCGCCAGCAGCCCCGGGTTTCCTAACTATGGCTACACCTTC.

This chain joins TRBV7-9 and TRBJ1-5, with 10 nucleotides matching TRBD1. With V trimmed by 4 bases and J by 6 bases, 6 bases remained unmatched. Germline CDR1 reads SEHNR; CDR2 reads FQNEAQ (reference sequence). The CDR3 runs 15 residues. This CDR3 reads CASSSGQGVSQPQHF. CDR3 bases: TGTGCCAGCAGCTCTGGACAGGGGGTAAGTCAGCCCCAGCATTTT.

The chain has TRBV7-2 and TRBJ2-3, with D perhaps matching TRBD2 (5 bases). The CDR3 has 16 residues. Trimming shortened V by 1 base and J by 2 bases, and 13 bases separated the two germline ends. Germline V gene lookup returns CDR1 SGHTA and CDR2 FQGNSA. The CDR3 sequence: CASSLVSQAATDTQYF. DNA for the CDR3: TGTGCCAGCAGCTTAGTAAGCCAAGCGGCCACAGATACGCAGTATTTT.

The sample holds a few counts of this clone. The chain employs TRBV9 and TRBJ2-1; D possibly corresponds to TRBD1 (5 bases). This CDR3 is 15 amino acids long. CDR1 and CDR2 from the germline V gene are SGDLS and YYNGEE. The V end lost 0 bases, the J end lost 8 bases, and 15 bases lay between the germline ends. The CDR3 bases are TGTGCCAGCAGCGTAGGCCATCCCTGGGGCGATGAGCAGTTCTTC. Protein product: CASSVGHPWGDEQFF.

This chain links TRBV5-1 with TRBJ2-5; D ambiguous. In germline, CDR1 is SGHRS, CDR2 YFSETQ. The CDR3 is made up of 13 amino acids. V was cut by 3 bases and J by 1 base, with 7 bases left in between. Written as DNA, the CDR3 is TGCGCCAGCAGCTCCCGCGGCCAAGAGACCCAGTACTTC. It translates to CASSSRGQETQYF.

This clone was seen just once. The chain employs TRBV10-3 and TRBJ1-2; D remains ambiguous. The V gene's germline CDR1 is ENHRY and CDR2 SYGVKD. CDR3 length equals 15 residues. Between the trimmed V and J ends, which lost 0 bases and 0 bases, there was a span of 8 bases. CDR3 amino acids: CAISESTHANYGYTF. The CDR3 DNA sequence: TGTGCCATCAGTGAGTCGACACACGCTAACTATGGCTACACCTTC.

This sequence joins TRBV29-1 and TRBJ2-1; 10 positions match TRBD2. This CDR3 has 17 residues. The V and J ends lost 6 bases and 3 bases, in that order; junction bases with no gene match: 14. The germline V gene has CDR1 SQVTM and CDR2 ANQGSEA. CDR3 sequence (DNA): TGCAGCGTATCGAAATGGGGGAGGACTAGCGGCTACAATGAGCAGTTCTTC. As protein: CSVSKWGRTSGYNEQFF.

The chain employs TRBV18 and TRBJ2-3; 7 bases agree with TRBD2. The CDR3 is 14 amino acids. The V segment lost 1 base and the J segment 6 bases; nucleotides outside the gene matches: 4. CDR1 and CDR2 (germline): KGHSH, LQKENI. CDR3 nucleotides: TGTGCCAGCTCACCACTCGACGGGGGGGATACGCAGTATTTT. Translating gives CASSPLDGGDTQYF.